Following are 24 T cell receptor beta chains from one sample sequenced in a study of Ad26.COV2.S vaccination and SARS-CoV-2 variants. Treatment given: some 19 received Ad26.COV2.S at low or high dose, single or two shots; five or six received placebo; per-sample allocation not given. Specimens were obtained on day 63 following the first vaccine or placebo injection. The repertoire was sequenced with immunoSEQ multiplex PCR; TCRdb's copy has only in-frame clones and lacks some. The sample has about 480,000 clones, 70% to 90% seen once. The sequences come from peripheral blood, collected in a trial of Ad26.COV2.S vaccine versus placebo. The receptors here all came from a person between 18 and 59 years old who received the Ad26.COV2.S COVID-19 vaccine or a placebo.

The J gene is TRBJ2-2, the V gene TRBV5-4; the D is unclear. The V end lost 5 bases, the J end lost 0 bases, and 8 bases lay between the germline ends. The CDR3 consists of 14 residues. Germline V gene lookup returns CDR1 SGHNT and CDR2 YYREEE (reference sequence). The CDR3 DNA sequence: TGTGCCAGCAGTGTGCCCCCGAACACCGGGGAGCTGTTTTTT. This translates into CASSVPPNTGELFF.

The chain recombines TRBV28 with TRBJ2-4; TRBD1 aligns across 10 bases. This CDR3 is built from 18 residues. Germline lookup yields CDR1 MDHEN and CDR2 SYDVKM. Losses at the gene ends were 4 bases for V and 0 bases for J; bases not matched to a gene: 9. This CDR3 is CASSSGQGSHLAKNIQYF. The CDR3 DNA follows: TGTGCCAGCAGTTCGGGACAGGGGTCTCACCTAGCCAAAAACATTCAGTACTTC. Variable domain in full (rest from reference TRBV28 and TRBJ2-4): DVKVTQSSRYLVKRTGEKVFLECVQDMDHENMFWYRQDPGLGLRLIYFSYDVKMKEKGDIPEGYSVSREKKERFSLILESASTNQTSMYLCASSSGQGSHLAKNIQYFGAGTRLSVL.

This rearrangement joins TRBV15 to TRBJ2-7; D might be TRBD2 (5 bases). V gave up 3 bases and J gave up 3 bases, with 9 bases separating them. The germline CDR1 and CDR2 sequences are LNHNV and YYDKDF (reference sequence). The CDR3 length is 13 residues. The CDR3 DNA follows: TGTGCCACCAGCAGTGCTGAGGGCTACGAGCAGTACTTC. Its protein product is CATSSAEGYEQYF.

The chain joins TRBV7-2 to TRBJ2-2; 11 bases line up with TRBD2. Germline V gene data show CDR1 as SGHTA and CDR2 as FQGNSA. With V trimmed by 5 bases and J by 3 bases, 8 bases remained unmatched. This CDR3 is built from 17 residues. The CDR3 region is CASSKTSGRAHTGELFF. The CDR3, as DNA: TGTGCCAGCAGCAAAACTAGCGGGAGAGCCCACACCGGGGAGCTGTTTTTT.

This chain joins TRBV7-8 and TRBJ2-1; D is uncertain. Germline V gene sequence: CDR1 SGHVS, CDR2 FQNEAQ. V lost 0 bases, J lost 7 bases, and 10 bases lay in between. The CDR3 consists of 14 residues. This CDR3 reads CASSLAGRANEQFF. The CDR3 region has the DNA TGTGCCAGCAGCTTAGCGGGAAGGGCGAATGAGCAGTTCTTC.

This sequence joins TRBV28 and TRBJ1-5; D perhaps matches TRBD1 (5 bases). The CDR3 sequence is 14 residues long. CDR1 is MDHEN, CDR2 SYDVKM, per germline. Trimming removed 1 base from V and 5 bases from J, with 9 bases in between. CDR3 sequence reads: CASSLLGGDQPQHF. In DNA form, the CDR3 reads TGTGCCAGCAGTTTATTGGGAGGGGATCAGCCCCAGCATTTT. The full variable domain, its missing parts supplied by reference TRBV28 and TRBJ1-5, is DVKVTQSSRYLVKRTGEKVFLECVQDMDHENMFWYRQDPGLGLRLIYFSYDVKMKEKGDIPEGYSVSREKKERFSLILESASTNQTSMYLCASSLLGGDQPQHFGDGTRLSIL.

The genes are TRBV4-3 and TRBJ1-6; D is ambiguous. The V gene lost 0 bases and the J gene lost 5 bases, with 5 bases spanning the gap. The V gene's germline CDR1 is LGHNA and CDR2 YSLEER. This CDR3 is 14 amino acids long. The CDR3, as DNA: TGCGCCAGCAGCCAAGAAACAGATAATTCACCCCTCCACTTT. Its translation: CASSQETDNSPLHF.

This clone was recorded a few times. The rearrangement links TRBV5-4 to TRBJ1-2; 8 bases are a match to TRBD1. The CDR3 is 14 residues long. Trimming took 5 bases from V and 3 from J; bases not matched to a gene: 6. Germline V gene data show CDR1 as SGHNT and CDR2 as YYREEE (reference sequence). The CDR3 region is CASRAGTGYYGYTF. CDR3 nucleotide sequence: TGTGCCAGCAGGGCCGGGACAGGCTACTATGGCTACACCTTC.

On this clone itself: Other nucleotide sequences in the sample specify the same CDR3. V and J are TRBV5-1 and TRBJ2-1, with 7 bases matching TRBD2. This CDR3 is 15 amino acids long. Germline V CDR1 and CDR2: SGHRS, YFSETQ. V trimming: 0 bases; J trimming: 2 bases; junction bases outside the gene matches: 2. CDR3 amino acids: CASSLAGGTYNEQFF. Here the CDR3 DNA reads TGCGCCAGCAGCTTGGCGGGGGGAACCTACAATGAGCAGTTCTTC.

Only one count was recorded for this clone. V is TRBV30 and J is TRBJ2-7, with 7 positions matching TRBD2. Germline trimming cut 1 base from V and 5 bases from J; bases unmatched to any gene: 8. The germline CDR1 and CDR2 sequences are GTSNPN and SVGIG (reference sequence). This CDR3 comprises 14 residues. The DNA for the CDR3 is TGTGCCTGGAGTGGTGGGCGGGAGAGTAACGAGCAGTACTTC. It translates to CAWSGGRESNEQYF.

This chain connects TRBV5-1 to TRBJ2-7, with D possibly TRBD1 on 6 matching bases. This CDR3 is built from 16 residues. CDR1 and CDR2 (germline): SGHRS, YFSETQ. V was trimmed by 0 bases and J by 3 bases, leaving 16 bases between them. CDR3 coding DNA: TGCGCCAGCAGCTTGGCAGGGGCGAGCCGGCTCTACGAGCAGTACTTC. This encodes CASSLAGASRLYEQYF.

The chain couples TRBV6-5 to TRBJ1-1, with D tentatively TRBD1 (5 bases). V gave up 5 bases and J gave up 4 bases, with 11 bases separating them. This CDR3 comprises 13 residues. The germline V gene has CDR1 MNHEY and CDR2 SVGAGI. CDR3 in DNA: TGTGCCAGCAGTCTCAGGGAGGGCACTGAAGCTTTCTTT. It yields the protein CASSLREGTEAFF.

The chain has TRBV28 and TRBJ2-5; D gene unclear. CDR3 length: 13 amino acids. V was shortened by 5 bases and J by 0 bases, with 7 bases between the two germline ends. CDR1 is MDHEN and CDR2 is SYDVKM in the germline V gene. CDR3 in DNA: TGTGCCAGCAGTGAGGTTAACCAAGAGACCCAGTACTTC. It yields the protein CASSEVNQETQYF. Combining the CDR3 with reference TRBV28 and TRBJ2-5 gives the whole variable domain DVKVTQSSRYLVKRTGEKVFLECVQDMDHENMFWYRQDPGLGLRLIYFSYDVKMKEKGDIPEGYSVSREKKERFSLILESASTNQTSMYLCASSEVNQETQYFGPGTRLLVL.

The chain uses TRBV24-1 and TRBJ2-1, with D tentatively TRBD2 (7 bases). CDR3 length equals 14 residues. The V gene's germline CDR1 is KGHDR and CDR2 SFDVKD. V was cut by 4 bases and J by 10 bases, with 16 bases left in between. CDR3 nucleotide sequence: TGTGCCACCAGTGAAGGGGGGGGCCCTGGCGAGCAGTTCTTC. It codes for CATSEGGGPGEQFF.

This clone was detected only once. The J gene is TRBJ2-2, the V gene TRBV14; 9 nucleotides agree with TRBD1. This CDR3 is 16 amino acids long. Germline-derived CDR1 and CDR2 are SGHDN and FVKESK. The V segment lost 3 bases and the J segment 6 bases; nucleotides outside the gene matches: 8. Here the CDR3 reads CASSHRTGVWAGELFF. CDR3 DNA sequence: TGTGCCAGCAGCCACCGGACAGGGGTTTGGGCCGGGGAGCTGTTTTTT. Full variable domain (rest looked up from reference TRBV14 and TRBJ2-2): EAGVTQFPSHSVIEKGQTVTLRCDPISGHDNLYWYRRVMGKEIKFLLHFVKESKQDESGMPNNRFLAERTGGTYSTLKVQPAELEDSGVYFCASSHRTGVWAGELFFGEGSRLTVL.

The chain links TRBV7-8 to TRBJ1-3; D gene unclear. Germline-derived CDR1 and CDR2 are SGHVS and FQNEAQ. The length of the CDR3 is 16 residues. V was pared by 5 bases and J by 0 bases, with 14 bases between. DNA of the CDR3: TGTGCCAGCAGCCCCCGGTTTGGGTACTCTGGAAACACCATATATTTT. Amino acids: CASSPRFGYSGNTIYF.

This chain links TRBV27 with TRBJ2-7; D is unresolved. Trimming took 0 bases from V and 0 from J, leaving 12 bases between them. The CDR3 extends over 16 amino acids. The germline gives CDR1 MNHEY, CDR2 SMNVEV (reference sequence). This CDR3 reads CASSLSWVASSYEQYF. CDR3 bases: TGTGCCAGCAGTTTATCTTGGGTCGCCAGCTCCTACGAGCAGTACTTC.

The rearrangement links TRBV12-5 to TRBJ2-1; 11 bases fit TRBD1. The CDR3 spans 15 residues. Losses at the gene ends were 2 bases for V and 8 bases for J; bases not matched to a gene: 5. Germline CDR1 LGHNT, CDR2 FRNRAP. The CDR3 DNA reads TGTGCTAGTGGTTTGTGGTCGGGACAGGGGGATGAGCAGTTCTTC. It is translated as CASGLWSGQGDEQFF.

The chain joins TRBV29-1 to TRBJ2-7, with 9 bases lining up with TRBD1. The junction had 7 bases not matched to a gene; V was cut back by 4 bases and J by 3 bases. The CDR3 sequence is 14 residues long. Germline CDR1 SQVTM, CDR2 ANQGSEA. CDR3 DNA: TGCAGCGTTGCCGGGACAGGGAGCAACTACGAGCAGTACTTC. Translation gives CSVAGTGSNYEQYF.

The rearrangement joins TRBV15 to TRBJ2-7; 8 nucleotides align to TRBD1. Per germline, CDR1 LNHNV and CDR2 YYDKDF (reference sequence). CDR3 length: 16 amino acids. V lost 0 bases and J lost 7; bases outside the gene matches: 11. CDR3 sequence: CATSRDPPGQATEQYF. CDR3 nucleotide sequence: TGTGCCACCAGCAGAGATCCCCCGGGACAGGCTACGGAGCAGTACTTC. Together with reference TRBV15 and TRBJ2-7, the CDR3 gives the full variable domain: DAMVIQNPRYQVTQFGKPVTLSCSQTLNHNVMYWYQQKSSQAPKLLFHYYDKDFNNEADTPDNFQSRRPNTSFCFLDIRSPGLGDTAMYLCATSRDPPGQATEQYFGPGTRLTVT.

The V and J genes are TRBV6-1 and TRBJ2-7; weak D call: TRBD2 (5 bases). This CDR3 spans 13 amino acids. V was shortened by 2 bases and J by 6 bases, with 11 bases between the two germline ends. The germline V gene encodes CDR1 MNHNS and CDR2 SASEGT. The DNA for the CDR3 is TGTGCCAGCAGTGAACGAGGGTGGGGCGAGCAGTACTTC. Residues: CASSERGWGEQYF.

This rearrangement joins TRBV5-4 to TRBJ2-5, with D unclear. Germline V gene lookup returns CDR1 SGHNT and CDR2 YYREEE (reference sequence). V was pared by 0 bases and J by 4 bases, with 4 bases between. The CDR3 totals 12 residues. The CDR3 loop is CASSLASETQYF. The CDR3 DNA is TGTGCCAGCAGCTTGGCCTCAGAGACCCAGTACTTC. Using reference TRBV5-4 and TRBJ2-5 for the parts outside the CDR3, the full variable domain is ETGVTQSPTHLIKTRGQQVTLRCSSQSGHNTVSWYQQALGQGPQFIFQYYREEENGRGNFPPRFSGLQFPNYSSELNVNALELDDSALYLCASSLASETQYFGPGTRLLVL.

This sequence joins TRBV30 and TRBJ1-1, with 7 bases identical to TRBD1. CDR3 size: 14 residues. V trimming: 3 bases; J trimming: 3 bases; junction bases outside the gene matches: 7. CDR1 is GTSNPN and CDR2 is SVGIG in the germline V gene (reference sequence). The CDR3 DNA sequence: TGTGCCTGGAGGGTAACAGGGGTGCACACTGAAGCTTTCTTT. Amino acid sequence: CAWRVTGVHTEAFF.

The V and J genes are TRBV5-4 and TRBJ1-2; unclear D gene. Germline CDR1 reads SGHNT; CDR2 reads YYREEE (reference sequence). This CDR3 has 14 amino acids. V shed 0 bases and J shed 2 bases, with 8 bases lying between them. CDR3 coding DNA: TGTGCCAGCAGCTTGGGGGTACAGAACTATGGCTACACCTTC. It codes for CASSLGVQNYGYTF.